The 12 T cell receptor beta chains in this list originate from one sample, sequenced in a study of spatial heterogeneity in lung cancer. General observations from the study: For expanded intratumoral alpha and beta TCRs, counts tracked tumor mutation counts.

TCRdb re-derived calls from the 5' RACE reads in MiXCR, one entry per CDR3 protein. The repertoire holds more than 10,000 distinct CDR3 sequences, with under 6% as singletons. What these receptors recognize is not known. Time point meaning: sample taken at primary tumor resection. The sequences come from lung tumor tissue, collected at surgery. The source of these receptors is a male donor with early-stage non-small cell lung cancer.

For this clonotype: This beta chain is a stray sequence in a library constructed for alpha chains; its clone size is not meaningful. The rearrangement links TRBV6-5 to TRBJ2-5; the D is unclear. V dropped 0 bases and J dropped 4 bases, with 9 bases sitting between them. Germline V CDR1 and CDR2: MNHEY, SVGAGI. The CDR3 covers 14 residues. The CDR3 loop reads CASSYSSRRETQYF. CDR3 sequence (DNA): TGTGCCAGCAGTTACTCCTCCCGGAGAGAGACCCAGTACTTC.

The sample holds many counts of this clonotype. With the library built for alpha chains, this beta chain is off target and its frequency is not meaningful. The genes are TRBV2 and TRBJ1-5; possibly TRBD1 for D (6 bases). The germline V gene has CDR1 SNHLY and CDR2 FYNNEI. CDR3 length: 13 amino acids. Trimming pared 6 bases from V and 11 bases from J, leaving 17 bases between. The CDR3 here is CASSPNRVGAQHF. In DNA, the CDR3 is TGTGCCAGCAGCCCCAACAGGGTAGGAGCCCAGCATTTT.

Ten or more counts support this clonotype. This beta chain represents an off-target read in a library built for alpha chains; its size is of limited meaning. The chain links TRBV5-4 to TRBJ2-3, with 11 bases fitting TRBD2. The V and J ends lost 4 bases and 0 bases, in that order; junction bases with no gene match: 10. The CDR3 loop spans 18 amino acids. Germline CDR1 reads SGHNT; CDR2 reads YYREEE (reference sequence). Here the CDR3 DNA reads TGTGCCAGCAGCCTCCGTCGGACTAGCGGGTCTAGCACAGATACGCAGTATTTT. Protein product: CASSLRRTSGSSTDTQYF.

As to this clonotype: This beta chain is off target for a library built for alpha chains, so its abundance means little. This chain connects TRBV5-1 to TRBJ2-5, with D perhaps matching TRBD2 (6 bases). V gave up 0 bases and J gave up 1 base, with 13 bases separating them. The CDR3 is 16 amino acids. The germline V gene encodes CDR1 SGHRS and CDR2 YFSETQ. CDR3 region: CASSLGRGAGQETQYF. CDR3 DNA: TGCGCCAGCAGCTTGGGCCGGGGAGCGGGCCAAGAGACCCAGTACTTC.

This clonotype was picked up many times. Because the library targeted alpha chains, this beta chain is an off-target read whose size means little. V usage is TRBV2 and J usage is TRBJ2-2; D is uncertain. CDR1 is SNHLY and CDR2 is FYNNEI in the germline V gene. The CDR3 loop spans 15 amino acids. Trimming stripped 6 bases from V and 0 bases from J, with 11 bases between. The DNA for the CDR3 is TGTGCCAGCAGGTGGTCAGCAGCGAACACCGGGGAGCTGTTTTTT. Its translation: CASRWSAANTGELFF. The full variable domain, with the rest looked up from reference TRBV2 and TRBJ2-2, is EPEVTQTPSHQVTQMGQEVILRCVPISNHLYFYWYRQILGQKVEFLVSFYNNEISEKSEIFDDQFSVERPDGSNFTLKIRSTKLEDSAMYFCASRWSAANTGELFFGEGSRLTVL.

This clonotype has ten or more counts. The size of this beta chain means little, since it is a stray read in a library made for alpha chains. The chain combines TRBV19 with TRBJ2-2, with 9 nucleotides matching TRBD1. The CDR3 length is 17 residues. The V gene end was trimmed by 5 bases and the J gene end by 4 bases; junction bases not matched to a gene: 11. CDR1 is LNHDA, CDR2 SQIVND, per germline (reference sequence). The CDR3, as DNA: TGTGCCAGTAGTCCCTTAGGCGGGACAGGGAGCACCGGGGAGCTGTTTTTT. The encoded protein is CASSPLGGTGSTGELFF.

This clonotype was observed at least ten times. This beta chain is off target for a library built for alpha chains, so its abundance means little. The chain couples TRBV5-4 to TRBJ2-3; 12 nucleotides agree with TRBD2. The CDR3 extends over 16 amino acids. V trimming: 4 bases; J trimming: 4 bases; junction bases outside the gene matches: 7. Germline-derived CDR1 and CDR2 are SGHNT and YYREEE (reference sequence). In DNA, the CDR3 is TGTGCCAGCAGCAAGACTAGCGGGGGAACGTCAGATACGCAGTATTTT. This gives the protein CASSKTSGGTSDTQYF.

There are many counts of this clonotype. Being off target in a library aimed at alpha chains, this beta chain has a size of little meaning. V usage is TRBV9 and J usage is TRBJ2-5; D unclear. The germline V gene encodes CDR1 SGDLS and CDR2 YYNGEE. Trimming took off 3 bases at V and 2 bases at J, with 5 bases between the two ends. The CDR3 extends over 12 amino acids. CDR3 bases: TGTGCCAGCAGCGACCAACAAGAGACCCAGTACTTC. This translates into CASSDQQETQYF.

This clonotype was counted many times. The library was designed around alpha chains, so this beta chain is a stray read whose abundance carries little weight. The chain joins TRBV6-6 to TRBJ2-7; no clear D. CDR1 and CDR2 (germline): MNHNY, SVGAGI (reference sequence). This CDR3 is built from 12 residues. V lost 5 bases, J lost 3 bases, and 8 bases lay in between. The CDR3: CASSLDIYEQYF. CDR3 DNA: TGTGCCAGCAGTCTCGACATCTACGAGCAGTACTTC.

In this sample, this clonotype turned up many times. This beta chain is off target for a library built for alpha chains, so its abundance means little. This chain connects TRBV29-1 to TRBJ1-2; 11 bases line up with TRBD1. The length of the CDR3 is 13 residues. V lost 3 bases to trimming and J lost 7 bases; unmatched junction nucleotides: 4. In germline, CDR1 is SQVTM, CDR2 ANQGSEA. The CDR3 DNA reads TGCAGCGTTGATTGGACAGGGGGCCGTGGCTACACCTTC. Its protein is CSVDWTGGRGYTF.

This clonotype has ten or more counts. The library was built for alpha chains, so this beta chain is an off-target read and its size means little. V is TRBV27 and J is TRBJ2-2, with 9 bases fitting TRBD1. The V gene's germline CDR1 is MNHEY and CDR2 SMNVEV (reference sequence). The CDR3 has 17 amino acids. After removal of 3 bases from V and 4 bases from J, the junction contained 9 bases not matched to a gene. This CDR3 is CASSFAPGQGFTGELFF. The CDR3 DNA follows: TGTGCCAGCAGTTTTGCCCCGGGACAGGGCTTCACCGGGGAGCTGTTTTTT.

This clonotype was counted ten times or more. As an off-target read in a library built for alpha chains, this beta chain has a frequency of little significance. The rearrangement links TRBV7-2 to TRBJ2-3; D is possibly TRBD2 (6 bases). Germline V gene data show CDR1 as SGHTA and CDR2 as FQGNSA. This CDR3 comprises 11 residues. Trimming took 4 bases from V and 9 from J, leaving 8 bases between them. The CDR3 here is CASSSSETQYF. The DNA of the CDR3 is TGTGCCAGCAGCTCTAGCGAGACGCAGTATTTT.